One and the same sample provided the 32 T cell receptor beta chains below, sequenced in a study of blood T cells in healthy people across ages. Sample-barcoded 5' priming and a J-beta primer mix drove a second PCR of roughly 6 to 12 cycles. A single record per CDR3 protein comes from TCRdb applying MiXCR to the 5' RACE reads. The sample contains about 830,000 distinct CDR3 sequences, over 45% of which appear only once. Sequenced: blood. The receptors were gathered from a man aged 25-45 years in good health.

This clonotype was seen many times. This may come from a read error, since a much larger clone is one base off. CDR3 nucleotide sequence: TGTGCCATCAGAGACGCCCTAGCGGGGGGACCGGGTGAGCAGTACTTC. This encodes CAIRDALAGGPGEQYF. The chain is built from TRBV10-3 and TRBJ2-5, with 11 bases matching TRBD2. Germline V gene data show CDR1 as ENHRY and CDR2 as SYGVKD. The CDR3 totals 16 residues. V lost 6 bases to trimming and J lost 11 bases; unmatched junction nucleotides: 17.

This chain links TRBV4-1 with TRBJ2-1, with 8 bases matching TRBD2. The CDR3 spans 14 residues. V was pared by 4 bases and J by 5 bases, with 4 bases of the junction left unmatched. Germline V gene sequence: CDR1 MGHRA, CDR2 YSYEKL. CDR3 DNA: TGCGCCAGCAGCCGCGGGACTAGTGACAATGAGCAGTTCTTC. This codes for CASSRGTSDNEQFF.

V and J are TRBV5-1 and TRBJ2-1, with D tentatively TRBD2 (7 bases). CDR1 is SGHRS and CDR2 is YFSETQ in the germline V gene. V was pared by 4 bases and J by 7 bases, with 18 bases between. CDR3 length: 15 residues. CDR3 loop: CASSLLGGGRNEQFF. CDR3 DNA sequence: TGCGCCAGCAGCCTCCTAGGGGGGGGGCGGAATGAGCAGTTCTTC.

The rearrangement links TRBV5-1 to TRBJ1-4, with unresolved D. Trimming cost V 4 bases and J 7 bases, with 14 bases left between them. The CDR3 is made up of 14 amino acids. Germline V gene data show CDR1 as SGHRS and CDR2 as YFSETQ. The CDR3: CASSMGFGGEKLFF. The CDR3 nucleotides are TGCGCCAGCAGCATGGGATTTGGCGGTGAAAAACTGTTTTTT. Filled out from reference TRBV5-1 and TRBJ1-4, the complete variable domain reads KAGVTQTPRYLIKTRGQQVTLSCSPISGHRSVSWYQQTPGQGLQFLFEYFSETQRNKGNFPGRFSGRQFSNSRSEMNVSTLELGDSALYLCASSMGFGGEKLFFGSGTQLSVL.

The rearrangement uses TRBV6-5 and TRBJ1-4; the D gene is possibly TRBD1 (6 bases). Trimming removed 6 bases at V and 7 bases at J, with 15 bases between. Per the germline V gene, CDR1 is MNHEY and CDR2 is SVGAGI. The CDR3 spans 14 residues. The CDR3 sequence is CASREGVRGEKLFF. The CDR3 nucleotides read TGTGCCAGCAGGGAGGGGGTAAGGGGTGAAAAACTGTTTTTT.

The chain couples TRBV20-1 to TRBJ2-4; D gene ambiguous. Germline lookup yields CDR1 DFQATT and CDR2 SNEGSKA (reference sequence). V was cut by 3 bases and J by 6 bases, with 9 bases left in between. The CDR3 sequence is 12 residues long. Written as DNA, the CDR3 is TGCAGTGCTAGCGTTGGTGGAAACATTCAGTACTTC. As protein: CSASVGGNIQYF.

The V call is TRBV7-2, the J call TRBJ2-1; D remains unclear. The V gene lost 3 bases and the J gene lost 5 bases, with 11 bases spanning the gap. The germline V gene encodes CDR1 SGHTA and CDR2 FQGNSA. The CDR3 contains 14 residues. The CDR3 DNA sequence: TGTGCCAGCAGCTTTTCTCAGGAAAACAATGAGCAGTTCTTC. Translated, it gives CASSFSQENNEQFF.

Here the CDR3 reads CSASVAGSSYEQYF. In nucleotides, the CDR3 is TGCAGTGCTAGTGTGGCGGGGAGCTCCTACGAGCAGTACTTC. The rearrangement joins TRBV20-1 to TRBJ2-7; D might be TRBD2 (6 bases). The V end lost 3 bases, the J end lost 0 bases, and 12 bases lay between the germline ends. The germline V gene has CDR1 DFQATT and CDR2 SNEGSKA (reference sequence). CDR3 size: 14 residues.

The chain combines TRBV29-1 with TRBJ2-3; D gene unclear. Trimming took 8 bases from V and 1 from J, leaving 10 bases between them. CDR1 is SQVTM, CDR2 ANQGSEA, per germline. This CDR3 contains 12 residues. The chain's CDR3 is CSLTDGTDTQYF. The DNA of the CDR3 is TGCAGCTTAACGGATGGCACAGATACGCAGTATTTT.

The V and J genes are TRBV3-1 and TRBJ1-2; 7 bases are shared with TRBD1. Trimming took 5 bases from V and 3 from J; bases not matched to a gene: 9. CDR1 and CDR2 (germline): LGHDT, YNNKEL (reference sequence). The CDR3 consists of 15 residues. CDR3 bases: TGTGCCAGCAGCACCGGACAGGAGGGGCACTATGGCTACACCTTC. This encodes CASSTGQEGHYGYTF.

The chain couples TRBV7-3 to TRBJ2-3, with D perhaps matching TRBD1 (5 bases). The ends were cut back, 4 bases at V and 2 bases at J, with 10 bases in the middle. CDR3 length equals 14 residues. Germline V gene data show CDR1 as SGHTA and CDR2 as FQGTGA. This CDR3 reads CASSYDRDTDTQYF. DNA of the CDR3: TGTGCCAGCAGCTACGACAGAGACACAGATACGCAGTATTTT.

The chain uses TRBV11-2 and TRBJ1-6; 7 nucleotides agree with TRBD1. CDR3 size: 16 residues. CDR1 and CDR2 from the germline V gene are SGHAT and FQNNGV. V gave up 2 bases and J gave up 3 bases; unmatched junction bases: 4. CDR3 sequence reads: CASSLTRDSYNSPLHF. CDR3 sequence (DNA): TGTGCCAGCAGCTTAACTCGGGACAGCTATAATTCACCCCTCCACTTT.

The gene calls are TRBV7-2 and TRBJ2-1, with a possible D match to TRBD2 (6 bases). V lost 5 bases and J 5 bases, leaving 13 bases between the germline ends. The CDR3 is 14 residues long. CDR1 is SGHTA, CDR2 FQGNSA, per germline. In DNA, the CDR3 is TGTGCCAGCAGCGTATTCTGGGGGGACAATGAGCAGTTCTTC. Amino acids: CASSVFWGDNEQFF.

A remark on this clonotype: The germline gene is not matched at one end of the junction; a read error may be the cause. The chain combines TRBV4-3 with TRBJ2-1; D is uncertain. CDR1 and CDR2 (germline): LGHNA, YSLEER. There are 13 residues in the CDR3. This chain's CDR3 is CASSQEVDNEQFF. As DNA, the CDR3 is TGCGCCAGTAGCCAAGAAGTGGACAATGAGCAGTTCTTC.

The chain carries TRBV6-2 or TRBV6-3 and TRBJ2-5, with D possibly matching TRBD2 (6 bases). The CDR3 spans 14 residues. Per the germline V gene, CDR1 is MNHEY and CDR2 is SVGEGT. V was trimmed by 6 bases and J by 9 bases, leaving 20 bases between them. For the CDR3, the DNA is TGTGCCAGCAGCCCTAGGACGGTCCCGGGGGCCCAGTACTTC. Residues: CASSPRTVPGAQYF.

The chain uses TRBV7-7 and TRBJ2-3; TRBD2 matches at 12 bases. This CDR3 is built from 16 residues. Trimming removed 6 bases from V and 5 bases from J; junction bases left unmatched: 9. CDR1 and CDR2 from the germline V gene are SSHAT and FNYEAQ (reference sequence). The CDR3 bases are TGTGCCAGCAGTCAGACACTAGCGGGGGGAGAAGATACGCAGTATTTT. Protein: CASSQTLAGGEDTQYF.

The rearrangement links TRBV6-2 or TRBV6-3 to TRBJ2-7, with a possible D match to TRBD2 (6 bases). In germline, CDR1 is MNHEY, CDR2 SVGEGT. Trimming left V 7 bases short and J 2 bases short, with 18 bases between. This CDR3 comprises 15 residues. The CDR3 loop is CASTDWAGGTYEQYF. CDR3 in DNA: TGTGCCAGCACCGATTGGGCTGGAGGGACCTACGAGCAGTACTTC.

The CDR3 reads CASSNSYSNQPQHF. The CDR3 DNA follows: TGTGCCAGCAGCAATTCTTATAGCAATCAGCCCCAGCATTTT. The chain combines TRBV21-1 with TRBJ1-5. TRBV21-1 constitutes a pseudogene. CDR3 length: 14 residues.

This clonotype was seen only a few times. Here the CDR3 reads CSAGHGSGGVAYEQYF. The CDR3 DNA reads as TGCAGCGCAGGACACGGTAGTGGTGGTGTGGCCTACGAGCAGTACTTC. The chain is built from TRBV29-1 and TRBJ2-7; TRBD1 might be the D (5 bases). Germline CDR1 reads SQVTM; CDR2 reads ANQGSEA. V shed 7 bases and J shed 2 bases, with 24 bases lying between them. CDR3 length: 16 residues.

The chain carries TRBV20-1 and TRBJ2-1; TRBD2 might be the D (6 bases). The germline gives CDR1 DFQATT, CDR2 SNEGSKA (reference sequence). The CDR3 loop spans 13 amino acids. Trimming cost V 0 bases and J 8 bases, with 11 bases left between them. The CDR3 DNA sequence: TGCAGTGCTAGAGAAACCAGGGAGGATGAGCAGTTCTTC. Translated: CSARETREDEQFF.

This chain links TRBV29-1 with TRBJ2-7; D might be TRBD1 (5 bases). The CDR3 contains 10 residues. V was cut by 6 bases and J by 7 bases, with 10 bases left in between. Germline CDR1 SQVTM, CDR2 ANQGSEA. CDR3 residues: CSVVKGEQYF. The CDR3 DNA reads TGCAGCGTAGTAAAGGGGGAGCAGTACTTC.

CDR3 sequence (DNA): TGTGCCAGCAGCCAAGATCGAGGAGTCAATGAGCAGTACTTC. Translating it yields CASSQDRGVNEQYF. This chain uses TRBV3-1 with TRBJ2-1, with D uncertain. The end of the DNA aligns better with TRBJ2-7, so the J call may be wrong. The length of the CDR3 is 14 residues. CDR1 and CDR2 (germline): LGHDT, YNNKEL (reference sequence).

To note about this clonotype: This may be a read error: a much more frequent sequence differs by one nucleotide. V gene TRBV29-1 combines with J gene TRBJ2-3; no reliable D call. There are 10 residues in the CDR3. CDR1 and CDR2 (germline): SQVTM, ANQGSEA. Trimming pared 4 bases from V and 4 bases from J, leaving 3 bases between. CDR3 loop: CSVVPDTQYF. The CDR3 DNA follows: TGCAGCGTTGTTCCAGATACGCAGTATTTT.

The J gene is TRBJ2-3, the V gene TRBV28; 7 nucleotides match TRBD1. This CDR3 is 11 amino acids long. Germline CDR1 and CDR2: MDHEN and SYDVKM. V lost 5 bases to trimming and J lost 8 bases; unmatched junction nucleotides: 1. CDR3 sequence: CASSTGATQYF. CDR3 coding DNA: TGTGCCAGCAGTACAGGGGCTACGCAGTATTTT.

Turning to this clonotype: One end of the junction fails to match germline, which may point to a read error. V is TRBV18 and J is TRBJ2-1; D not certain. The CDR3 has 11 residues. Germline V gene data show CDR1 as KGHSH and CDR2 as LQKENI. CDR3 in DNA: TGTGCCAGCTCCGGCTACGATGAGCAGTTCTTC. It translates to CASSGYDEQFF.

This clonotype was seen a few times. The chain carries TRBV25-1 and TRBJ2-4; D gene uncertain. Germline V gene lookup returns CDR1 MGHDK and CDR2 SYGVNS. V was clipped by 0 bases and J by 5 bases, with 5 bases between them. The CDR3 is 13 residues long. CDR3 coding DNA: TGTGCCAGCAGTGAATACAGCCAAAACATTCAGTACTTC. This sequence encodes CASSEYSQNIQYF.

The V and J genes are TRBV5-1 and TRBJ2-3; the D call may be TRBD1 or TRBD2 (6 bases each). V was trimmed by 7 bases and J by 5 bases, leaving 17 bases between them. Germline V gene lookup returns CDR1 SGHRS and CDR2 YFSETQ. The CDR3 has 14 residues. DNA for the CDR3: TGCGCCAGCCTGGAGGGGGGCTTGGGAGATACGCAGTATTTT. This encodes CASLEGGLGDTQYF. The variable domain in full, completed from reference TRBV5-1 and TRBJ2-3, reads KAGVTQTPRYLIKTRGQQVTLSCSPISGHRSVSWYQQTPGQGLQFLFEYFSETQRNKGNFPGRFSGRQFSNSRSEMNVSTLELGDSALYLCASLEGGLGDTQYFGPGTRLTVL.

The sample holds one count of this clonotype. The chain joins TRBV27 to TRBJ2-7, with D possibly matching TRBD2 (6 bases). Germline CDR1 MNHEY, CDR2 SMNVEV (reference sequence). Trimming cost V 8 bases and J 10 bases, with 21 bases left between them. This CDR3 has 13 amino acids. CDR3 sequence: CASDGGAQEIQYF. CDR3 nucleotide sequence: TGTGCCAGCGATGGCGGGGCGCAAGAGATCCAGTACTTC.

V gene TRBV20-1 combines with J gene TRBJ2-7, with D hard to call. V lost 7 bases and J lost 2, with 15 bases in between. Per the germline V gene, CDR1 is DFQATT and CDR2 is SNEGSKA (reference sequence). This CDR3 region has 13 residues. The CDR3 DNA reads as TGCAGTGTCCCCTCGGTGCCTACCTACGAGCAGTACTTC. Its translation: CSVPSVPTYEQYF.

The chain joins TRBV9 to TRBJ2-7; 7 bases agree with TRBD2. This CDR3 is 15 amino acids long. Unmatched junction bases numbered 9, after V lost 4 bases and J lost 2 bases. The germline V gene encodes CDR1 SGDLS and CDR2 YYNGEE. This chain's CDR3 is CASSTRGGETYEQYF. The CDR3 DNA is TGTGCCAGCAGCACCCGGGGAGGGGAAACCTACGAGCAGTACTTC.

V is TRBV10-2 and J is TRBJ2-7; 8 bases agree with TRBD1. V was pared by 4 bases and J by 4 bases, with 3 bases of the junction left unmatched. Germline CDR1 reads WSHSY; CDR2 reads SAAADI. The CDR3 contains 13 residues. The CDR3 bases are TGCGCCAGCAGTGTAAGGACAGGGTACGAGCAGTACTTC. Translation gives CASSVRTGYEQYF.

This clonotype was detected only a few times. The CDR3 DNA sequence: TGTGCCAGCATACCGGGGACCTGGGTGTACGAGCAGTACTTC. It translates to CASIPGTWVYEQYF. This sequence joins TRBV2 and TRBJ2-7; D could derive from TRBD1 or TRBD2 (5 bases each). The CDR3 contains 14 residues. Trimming took 7 bases from V and 4 from J, leaving 17 bases between them. Looked up from germline, CDR1 is SNHLY and CDR2 is FYNNEI. Filled out from reference TRBV2 and TRBJ2-7, the complete variable domain reads EPEVTQTPSHQVTQMGQEVILRCVPISNHLYFYWYRQILGQKVEFLVSFYNNEISEKSEIFDDQFSVERPDGSNFTLKIRSTKLEDSAMYFCASIPGTWVYEQYFGPGTRLTVT.